The present TCR beta chain was sequenced within a study of T-cell reconstitution after alpha-beta-depleted transplantation in children. Regarding the study as a whole: Reportedly, roughly two months post-transplant, alpha-beta T cells arose from several hundred expanded graft clones. Surviving recipient T cells and thymic progenitors accounted for the high day-60 TCRbeta diversity observed in some patients. Most T-cell counts and diversity one year after the transplant came from T cells that were newly produced.

This sample's TCRbeta library carried unique molecular identifier barcodes. MiXCR was run by TCRdb on the PCR reads, yielding one entry per CDR3 protein. The table records 250,000 to 300,000 distinct CDR3 sequences, about 9.5% of them present only once. Germline V lookup: CDR1 MNHNS, CDR2 SASEGT. CDR3 size: 18 residues. The junction had 17 bases not matched to a gene; V was cut back by 5 bases and J by 6 bases. This clonotype was counted ten times or more. The antigen remains undetermined. This sequence originates from a boy under three years old with acute myeloid leukemia, due to receive a stem cell transplant. The rearrangement joins TRBV6-1 to TRBJ2-3; 10 bases map to TRBD2. The input for sequencing was PBMCs, taken before TCRalphabeta/CD19-depleted stem cell transplant. CDR3 DNA: TGTGCCAGCAGTAAATCACCGGGACGGCTAGCGGGGGCCGATACGCAGTATTTT. This encodes CASSKSPGRLAGADTQYF.